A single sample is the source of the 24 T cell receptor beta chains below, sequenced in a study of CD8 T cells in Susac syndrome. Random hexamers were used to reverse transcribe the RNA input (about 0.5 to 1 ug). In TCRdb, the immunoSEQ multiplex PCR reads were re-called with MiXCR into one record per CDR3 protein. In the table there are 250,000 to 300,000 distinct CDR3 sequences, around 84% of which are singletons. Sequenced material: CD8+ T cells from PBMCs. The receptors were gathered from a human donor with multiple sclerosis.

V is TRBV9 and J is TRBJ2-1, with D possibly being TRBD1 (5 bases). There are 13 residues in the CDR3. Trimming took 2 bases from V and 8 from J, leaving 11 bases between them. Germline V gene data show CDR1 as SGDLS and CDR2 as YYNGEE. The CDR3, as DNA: TGTGCCAGCAGCGTCTGGGGCGGCGATGAGCAGTTCTTC. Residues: CASSVWGGDEQFF.

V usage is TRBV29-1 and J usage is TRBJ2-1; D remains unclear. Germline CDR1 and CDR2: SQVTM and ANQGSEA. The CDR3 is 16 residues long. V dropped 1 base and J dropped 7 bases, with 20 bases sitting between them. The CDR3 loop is CSVEAGALRFGNEQFF. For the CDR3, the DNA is TGCAGCGTTGAAGCGGGCGCCCTGCGATTCGGGAATGAGCAGTTCTTC.

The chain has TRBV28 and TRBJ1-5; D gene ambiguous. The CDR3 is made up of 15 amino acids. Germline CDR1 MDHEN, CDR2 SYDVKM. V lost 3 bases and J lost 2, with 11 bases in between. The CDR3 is CASSLVRRGNQPQHF. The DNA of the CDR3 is TGTGCCAGCAGTTTGGTCCGCAGAGGCAATCAGCCCCAGCATTTT.

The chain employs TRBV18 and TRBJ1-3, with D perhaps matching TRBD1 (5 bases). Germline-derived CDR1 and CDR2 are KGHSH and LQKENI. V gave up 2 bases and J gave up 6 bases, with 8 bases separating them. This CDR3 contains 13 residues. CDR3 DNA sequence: TGTGCCAGCTCACCATTGGGGGAAAACACCATATATTTT. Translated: CASSPLGENTIYF.

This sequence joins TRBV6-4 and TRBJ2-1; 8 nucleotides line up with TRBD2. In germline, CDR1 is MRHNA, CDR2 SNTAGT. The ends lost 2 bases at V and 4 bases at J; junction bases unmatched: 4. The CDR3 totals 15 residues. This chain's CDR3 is CASSDATSGYNEQFF. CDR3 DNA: TGTGCCAGCAGTGACGCTACTAGCGGATACAATGAGCAGTTCTTC.

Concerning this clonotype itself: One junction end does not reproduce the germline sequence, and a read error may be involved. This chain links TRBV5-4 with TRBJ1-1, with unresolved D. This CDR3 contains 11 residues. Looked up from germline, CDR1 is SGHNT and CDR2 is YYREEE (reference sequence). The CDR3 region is CASSLGREVFF. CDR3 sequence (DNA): TGTGCCAGCAGCTTGGGCCGCGAAGTTTTCTTT.

The CDR3 coding sequence is TGCGCCAGCAGCTCATCTCCGGGACAGCAATCCTCTGGGGCCAACGTCCTGACTTTC. It is translated as CASSSSPGQQSSGANVLTF. This rearrangement joins TRBV5-1 to TRBJ2-6; 7 nucleotides match TRBD1. The CDR3 is made up of 19 amino acids. Germline CDR1 SGHRS, CDR2 YFSETQ. With 3 bases clipped from V and 0 bases from J, the junction kept 12 bases outside the gene matches.

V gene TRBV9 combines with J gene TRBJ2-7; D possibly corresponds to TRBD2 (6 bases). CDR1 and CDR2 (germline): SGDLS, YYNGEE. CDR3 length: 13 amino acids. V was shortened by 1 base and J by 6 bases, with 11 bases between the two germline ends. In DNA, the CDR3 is TGTGCCAGCAGCGTAAAGGGAGGACGCGAGCAGTACTTC. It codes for CASSVKGGREQYF. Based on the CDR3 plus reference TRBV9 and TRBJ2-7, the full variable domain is DSGVTQTPKHLITATGQRVTLRCSPRSGDLSVYWYQQSLDQGLQFLIQYYNGEERAKGNILERFSAQQFPDLHSELNLSSLELGDSALYFCASSVKGGREQYFGPGTRLTVT.

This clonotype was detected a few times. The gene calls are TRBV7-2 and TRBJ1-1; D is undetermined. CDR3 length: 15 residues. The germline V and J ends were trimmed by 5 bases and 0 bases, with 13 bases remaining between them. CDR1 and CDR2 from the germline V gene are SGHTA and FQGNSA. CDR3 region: CASSASLGMNTEAFF. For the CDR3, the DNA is TGTGCCAGCAGCGCCTCTTTGGGCATGAACACTGAAGCTTTCTTT.

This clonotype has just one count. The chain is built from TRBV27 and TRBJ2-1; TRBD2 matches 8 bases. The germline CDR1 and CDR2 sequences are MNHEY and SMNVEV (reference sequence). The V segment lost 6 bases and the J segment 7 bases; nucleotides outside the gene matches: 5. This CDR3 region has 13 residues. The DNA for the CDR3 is TGTGCCAGCAGCTTAAGCGGGAGTAATGAGCAGTTCTTC. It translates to CASSLSGSNEQFF.

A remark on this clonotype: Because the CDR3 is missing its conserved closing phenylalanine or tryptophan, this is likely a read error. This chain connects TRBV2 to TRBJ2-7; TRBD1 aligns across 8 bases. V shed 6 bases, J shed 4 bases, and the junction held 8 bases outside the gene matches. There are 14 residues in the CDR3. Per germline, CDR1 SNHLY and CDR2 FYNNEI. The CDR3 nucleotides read TGTGCCAGCAGGCAACAGGGGGAAGTGTACGAGCAGTACTCC. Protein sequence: CASRQQGEVYEQYS.

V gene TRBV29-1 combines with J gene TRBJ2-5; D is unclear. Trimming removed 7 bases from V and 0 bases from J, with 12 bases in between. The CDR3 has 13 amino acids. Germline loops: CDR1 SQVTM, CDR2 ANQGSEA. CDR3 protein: CSGLTPYQETQYF. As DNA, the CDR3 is TGCAGCGGCCTGACTCCGTACCAAGAGACCCAGTACTTC. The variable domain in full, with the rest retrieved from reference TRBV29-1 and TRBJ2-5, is SAVISQKPSRDICQRGTSLTIQCQVDSQVTMMFWYRQQPGQSLTLIATANQGSEATYESGFVIDKFPISRPNLTFSTLTVSNMSPEDSSIYLCSGLTPYQETQYFGPGTRLLVL.

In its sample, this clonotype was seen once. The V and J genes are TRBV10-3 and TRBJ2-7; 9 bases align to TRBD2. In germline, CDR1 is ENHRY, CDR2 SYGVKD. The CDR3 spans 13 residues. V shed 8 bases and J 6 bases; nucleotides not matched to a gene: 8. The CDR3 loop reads CAIEAGGPREQYF. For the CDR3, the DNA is TGTGCCATCGAGGCGGGAGGGCCTCGCGAGCAGTACTTC.

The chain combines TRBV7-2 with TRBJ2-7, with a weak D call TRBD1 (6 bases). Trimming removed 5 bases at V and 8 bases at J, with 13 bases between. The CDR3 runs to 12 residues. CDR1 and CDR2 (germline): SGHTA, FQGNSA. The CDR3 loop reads CASSLTRDKQYF. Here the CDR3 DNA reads TGTGCCAGCAGCCTAACCCGGGACAAGCAGTACTTC.

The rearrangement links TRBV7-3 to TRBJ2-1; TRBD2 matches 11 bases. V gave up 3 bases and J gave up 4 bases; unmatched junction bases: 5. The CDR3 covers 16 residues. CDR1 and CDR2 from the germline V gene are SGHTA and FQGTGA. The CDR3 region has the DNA TGTGCCAGCAGCTTTGGGACTAGCGGCAGATACAATGAGCAGTTCTTC. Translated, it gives CASSFGTSGRYNEQFF.

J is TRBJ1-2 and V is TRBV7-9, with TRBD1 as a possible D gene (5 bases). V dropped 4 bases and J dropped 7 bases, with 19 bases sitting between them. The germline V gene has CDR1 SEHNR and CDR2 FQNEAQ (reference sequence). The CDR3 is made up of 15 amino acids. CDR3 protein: CASSSGGARDGGYTF. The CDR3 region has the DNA TGTGCCAGCAGCTCTGGAGGGGCGAGGGATGGTGGCTACACCTTC.

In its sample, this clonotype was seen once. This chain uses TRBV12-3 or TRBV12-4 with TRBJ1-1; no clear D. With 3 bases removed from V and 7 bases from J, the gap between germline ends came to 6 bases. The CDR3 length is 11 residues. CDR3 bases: TGTGCCAGCAGTTTGATCCTTGAAGCTTTCTTT. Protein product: CASSLILEAFF.

Here the CDR3 reads CASSLVTAGGNNEQFF. The CDR3 DNA is TGTGCCAGCAGCTTAGTTACAGCGGGAGGTAACAATGAGCAGTTCTTC. This chain joins TRBV13 and TRBJ2-1, with TRBD2 identical over 9 bases. Trimming cost V 1 base and J 5 bases; bases outside gene matches: 6. Germline values: CDR1 PRHDT, CDR2 FYEKMQ (reference sequence). The CDR3 covers 16 residues.

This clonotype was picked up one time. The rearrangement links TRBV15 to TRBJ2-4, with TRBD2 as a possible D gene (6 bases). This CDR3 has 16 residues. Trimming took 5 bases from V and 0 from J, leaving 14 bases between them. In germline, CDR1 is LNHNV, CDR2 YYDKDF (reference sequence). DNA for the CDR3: TGTGCCACCAGCGGACGGGGGTACCTAGCCAAAAACATTCAGTACTTC. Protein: CATSGRGYLAKNIQYF.

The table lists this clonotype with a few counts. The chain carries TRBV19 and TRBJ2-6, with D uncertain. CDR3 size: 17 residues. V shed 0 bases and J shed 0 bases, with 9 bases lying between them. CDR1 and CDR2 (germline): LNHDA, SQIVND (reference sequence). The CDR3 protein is CASSIDIELSGANVLTF. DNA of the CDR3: TGTGCCAGTAGTATAGATATCGAGCTCTCTGGGGCCAACGTCCTGACTTTC.

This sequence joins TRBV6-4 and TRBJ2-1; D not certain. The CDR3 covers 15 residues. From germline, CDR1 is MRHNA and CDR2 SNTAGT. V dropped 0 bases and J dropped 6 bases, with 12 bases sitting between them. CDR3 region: CASSDSSLSGNEQFF. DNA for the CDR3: TGTGCCAGCAGTGACTCGAGCCTCAGTGGCAATGAGCAGTTCTTC.

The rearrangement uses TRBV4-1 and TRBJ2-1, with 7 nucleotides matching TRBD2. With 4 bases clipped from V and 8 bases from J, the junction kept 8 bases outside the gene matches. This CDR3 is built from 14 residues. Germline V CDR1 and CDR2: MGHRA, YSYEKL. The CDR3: CASSPPREEDEQFF. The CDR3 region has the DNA TGCGCCAGCAGCCCCCCCCGGGAGGAAGATGAGCAGTTCTTC.

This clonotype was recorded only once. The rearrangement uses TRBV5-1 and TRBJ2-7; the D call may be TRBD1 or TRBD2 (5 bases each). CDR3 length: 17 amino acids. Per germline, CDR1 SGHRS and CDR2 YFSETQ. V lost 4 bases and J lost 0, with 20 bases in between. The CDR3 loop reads CASSQPNSGRLSYEQYF. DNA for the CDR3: TGCGCCAGCAGCCAGCCGAACTCGGGACGTCTCTCCTACGAGCAGTACTTC.

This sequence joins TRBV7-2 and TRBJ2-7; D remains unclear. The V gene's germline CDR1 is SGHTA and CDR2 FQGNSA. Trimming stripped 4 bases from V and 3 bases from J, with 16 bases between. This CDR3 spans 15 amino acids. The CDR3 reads CASSSYVSKGYEQYF. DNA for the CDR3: TGTGCCAGCAGCTCCTACGTGTCCAAAGGCTACGAGCAGTACTTC. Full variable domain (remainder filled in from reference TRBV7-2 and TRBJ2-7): GAGVSQSPSNKVTEKGKDVELRCDPISGHTALYWYRQSLGQGLEFLIYFQGNSAPDKSGLPSDRFSAERTGGSVSTLTIQRTQQEDSAVYLCASSSYVSKGYEQYFGPGTRLTVT.